This entry lists 18 T cell receptor beta chains sequenced from one sample in a study of CD8+CD57+ T cells in acquired aplastic anemia. TCR beta VDJ and CDR3 profiling used genomic DNA as template. A single record per CDR3 protein comes from TCRdb applying MiXCR to the reads. The sample carries approximately 160,000 distinct CDR3 sequences, around 43% recorded once. For sequencing, patients were chosen who had shown expansion of CD8+CD57+ cells by flow cytometry. The sample consisted of sorted CD4+, CD8+, or CD8+CD57+ T cells (not recorded which) from PBMCs. These receptors all come from a human donor with aplastic anemia.

This clonotype was counted a few times. The rearrangement uses TRBV2 and TRBJ2-1; maybe TRBD2 (6 bases). Germline CDR1 SNHLY, CDR2 FYNNEI. V lost 5 bases and J 5 bases, leaving 13 bases between the germline ends. The CDR3 totals 14 residues. This chain's CDR3 is CASSWEDGNNEQFF. The CDR3 DNA reads TGTGCCAGCAGTTGGGAGGATGGTAACAATGAGCAGTTCTTC.

This clonotype was seen ten or more times. This chain uses TRBV20-1 with TRBJ1-2; D not resolved. The germline gives CDR1 DFQATT, CDR2 SNEGSKA (reference sequence). CDR3 length equals 13 residues. V was shortened by 6 bases and J by 6 bases, with 17 bases between the two germline ends. This CDR3 is CSAVLPYTDGYTF. DNA of the CDR3: TGCAGTGCCGTTTTACCGTACACCGATGGCTACACCTTC.

This clonotype was seen many times. The genes are TRBV11-1 and TRBJ2-5; perhaps TRBD1 as D (6 bases). CDR3 size: 13 residues. With 5 bases removed from V and 5 bases from J, the gap between germline ends came to 12 bases. Per germline, CDR1 SGHAT and CDR2 FQDESV (reference sequence). In nucleotides, the CDR3 is TGTGCCAGCAGCCTATGGACAGAGGAGACCCAGTACTTC. This gives the protein CASSLWTEETQYF.

On this clonotype itself: An end of the junction does not agree with germline; a read error may underlie this. The genes are TRBV2 and TRBJ2-3, with D perhaps being TRBD1 or TRBD2 (5 bases each). The CDR3 length is 15 residues. Germline assignment: CDR1 SNHLY and CDR2 FYNNEI. CDR3 sequence reads: CATSDRDGDTDTQYF. In nucleotides, the CDR3 is TGTGCCACCAGTGATCGGGACGGAGACACAGATACGCAGTATTTT.

The rearrangement uses TRBV29-1 and TRBJ1-5; 9 positions match TRBD1. The germline V gene has CDR1 SQVTM and CDR2 ANQGSEA. The CDR3 is made up of 12 amino acids. The trim removed 6 bases at V and 5 bases at J, leaving 2 bases unmatched. CDR3 DNA: TGCAGCGTGGGGGACAGGGATCAGCCCCAGCATTTT. Protein sequence: CSVGDRDQPQHF.

Note on this clonotype: This sequence may be a read error, since a much larger clone differs from it by one base. CDR3 nucleotides: TGTGCCAGCAGCGAGACTAGCTACAATGAGCAGTCCTTC. Encoded protein: CASSETSYNEQSF. The gene calls are TRBV6-1 and TRBJ2-1, with 7 bases matching TRBD2. The germline V gene encodes CDR1 MNHNS and CDR2 SASEGT. The CDR3 totals 13 residues.

This clonotype was seen at least ten times. The chain employs TRBV24-1 and TRBJ2-7; D possibly uses TRBD1 or TRBD2 (6 bases each). The CDR3 covers 17 residues. The germline V and J ends were trimmed by 1 base and 3 bases, with 18 bases remaining between them. The germline CDR1 and CDR2 sequences are KGHDR and SFDVKD. The CDR3 reads CATSDLRSGEDSYEQYV. The CDR3 bases are TGTGCCACCAGTGATTTACGTTCGGGAGAGGACAGCTACGAGCAGTACGTC.

The chain joins TRBV24-1 to TRBJ2-1, with 9 bases lining up with TRBD1. Germline CDR1 and CDR2: KGHDR and SFDVKD. The V gene end was trimmed by 7 bases and the J gene end by 2 bases; junction bases not matched to a gene: 5. The CDR3 length is 15 residues. The CDR3 nucleotides read TGTGCCACCAGCTTGGACAGGGGCACCTACAATGAGCAGTTCTTC. Amino acids: CATSLDRGTYNEQFF.

Here the CDR3 reads CASSQAGTGIYEQYF. The CDR3 DNA is TGCGCCAGCAGCCAGGCCGGGACAGGGATCTACGAGCAGTACTTC. J is TRBJ2-7 and V is TRBV4-3; 9 bases are a match to TRBD1. The V gene's germline CDR1 is LGHNA and CDR2 YSLEER. The V gene end was trimmed by 3 bases and the J gene end by 3 bases; junction bases not matched to a gene: 6. The CDR3 is made up of 15 amino acids.

This clonotype was found many times. CDR3 protein: CASTWGGNTEAFF. For the CDR3, the DNA is TGTGCCAGCACATGGGGGGGGAACACTGAAGCTTTCTTT. The chain uses TRBV5-5 and TRBJ1-1; weak D call: TRBD1 (5 bases). V lost 6 bases, J lost 1 base, and 10 bases lay in between. The V gene's germline CDR1 is SGHKS and CDR2 YYEKEE (reference sequence). There are 13 residues in the CDR3. The whole variable domain, filled in from reference TRBV5-5 and TRBJ1-1, reads DAGVTQSPTHLIKTRGQQVTLRCSPISGHKSVSWYQQVLGQGPQFIFQYYEKEERGRGNFPDRFSARQFPNYSSELNVNALLLGDSALYLCASTWGGNTEAFFGQGTRLTVV.

This clonotype was found many times. The chain carries TRBV7-9 and TRBJ2-2, with 10 bases identical to TRBD2. Trimming at V came to 2 bases and at J to 7 bases, leaving 10 bases not matched to a gene. The germline CDR1 and CDR2 sequences are SEHNR and FQNEAQ (reference sequence). This CDR3 contains 17 residues. As DNA, the CDR3 is TGTGCCAGCAGCTTAAAGCTAGCGGGAGCTAGTAACGGGGAGCTGTTTTTT. The encoded protein is CASSLKLAGASNGELFF.

This clonotype showed up just a few times. The chain combines TRBV10-3 with TRBJ1-1; no reliable D call. Germline V gene sequence: CDR1 ENHRY, CDR2 SYGVKD. Trimming removed 10 bases from V and 1 base from J, with 13 bases in between. The CDR3 is made up of 13 amino acids. In DNA, the CDR3 is TGTGCCAGCGGTGATTCAGAGAACACTGAAGCTTTCTTT. It translates to CASGDSENTEAFF.

This clonotype was recorded many times. The chain uses TRBV2 and TRBJ2-2; the D is unclear. The CDR3 totals 14 residues. Germline CDR1 and CDR2: SNHLY and FYNNEI. The germline V and J ends were trimmed by 5 bases and 6 bases, with 13 bases remaining between them. As DNA, the CDR3 is TGTGCCAGCAGTATACGGTTCAACGCCGGGGAGCTGTTTTTT. Residues: CASSIRFNAGELFF.

This clonotype was seen repeatedly, ten times or more. The chain links TRBV2 to TRBJ1-5; no definite D call. Trimming removed 4 bases at V and 1 base at J, with 8 bases between. The CDR3 is 14 amino acids. Looked up from germline, CDR1 is SNHLY and CDR2 is FYNNEI. The DNA for the CDR3 is TGTGCCAGCAGTGTGAGTGGCAGCAATCAGCCCCAGCATTTT. Its protein product is CASSVSGSNQPQHF.

This clonotype came up many times. The chain recombines TRBV29-1 with TRBJ2-1; D is uncertain. The CDR3 is 12 amino acids. Germline V gene lookup returns CDR1 SQVTM and CDR2 ANQGSEA. V was trimmed by 1 base and J by 2 bases, leaving 3 bases between them. The CDR3 here is CSVEVAYNEQFF. The CDR3 nucleotides are TGCAGCGTTGAAGTGGCCTACAATGAGCAGTTCTTC.

Comment on this clonotype: The CDR3 carries no conserved terminal phenylalanine or tryptophan, so it likely arises from a read error. The chain combines TRBV2 with TRBJ1-6; possible D gene TRBD1, 6 bases. Germline CDR1 reads SNHLY; CDR2 reads FYNNEI. The CDR3 totals 13 residues. Trimming removed 6 bases from V and 4 bases from J, with 7 bases in between. This chain's CDR3 is CASRGGYNSPLHL. The CDR3 DNA follows: TGTGCCAGCAGAGGGGGATATAATTCACCCCTCCACCTT.

This clonotype was counted at least ten times. The genes are TRBV7-9 and TRBJ2-1; 7 positions agree with TRBD2. Per germline, CDR1 SEHNR and CDR2 FQNEAQ (reference sequence). J lost 0 bases, V lost 4 bases, and 3 bases had no gene match. The CDR3 has 15 amino acids. CDR3 residues: CASSSSGTSYNEQFF. CDR3 nucleotides: TGTGCCAGCAGCTCCAGCGGGACCTCCTACAATGAGCAGTTCTTC.

This clonotype has just a few counts. The rearrangement joins TRBV2 to TRBJ2-2, with no clear D. The CDR3 extends over 13 amino acids. The germline CDR1 and CDR2 sequences are SNHLY and FYNNEI. The V and J ends lost 8 bases and 3 bases respectively, with 10 bases between them. The CDR3: CASLGTYTGELFF. CDR3 DNA: TGTGCCAGCTTAGGAACGTACACCGGGGAGCTGTTTTTT.